The 30 T cell receptor beta chains below all came from one sample that was sequenced in a study of T cells after yellow fever vaccination (dated by TCRdb to the late 2010s). Reading the label with the study, this specimen's treatment or condition is: live attenuated yellow fever vaccine strain. The library came from 5' RACE. TCRdb lists the instrument as Illumina NovaSeq 6000. TCRdb ran its own pipeline on the public reads, namely fastp trimming at Q25 and MiXCR clone calling, and kept in-frame beta chains. Each entry merges the rows of one CDR3 protein and shows their most common DNA and genes. The sample table lists under 400,000 distinct CDR3 sequences, 9.5% to 15% of them with a count of one. Around 3% of the sample rests with the top ten. The sequencing used CD4+ T cells sorted from PBMCs, collected 15 days after the yellow fever booster vaccination. These TCRs come from a man aged 18 to 30 who received the YFV17D yellow fever vaccine.

This clonotype has ten or more counts. The chain employs TRBV4-3 and TRBJ2-5; 8 bases align to TRBD1. Germline lookup yields CDR1 LGHNA and CDR2 YSLEER. Trimming at V came to 6 bases and at J to 4 bases, leaving 7 bases not matched to a gene. The CDR3 contains 14 residues. This chain's CDR3 is CASSWTGIGETQYF. CDR3 bases: TGCGCCAGCAGTTGGACAGGGATAGGAGAGACCCAGTACTTC.

V is TRBV24-1 and J is TRBJ2-3; TRBD2 is a possible D gene (6 bases). Per the germline V gene, CDR1 is KGHDR and CDR2 is SFDVKD. The V gene lost 6 bases and the J gene lost 2 bases, with 14 bases spanning the gap. The CDR3 runs to 15 residues. The CDR3 nucleotides read TGTGCCACCAGTCCACGGGAGAGAGTCACAGATACGCAGTATTTT. This codes for CATSPRERVTDTQYF.

This chain uses TRBV20-1 with TRBJ1-1, with unresolved D. With 3 bases removed from V and 0 bases from J, the gap between germline ends came to 5 bases. Germline V CDR1 and CDR2: DFQATT, SNEGSKA (reference sequence). CDR3 length: 12 residues. The DNA for the CDR3 is TGCAGTGCTAGTGGCGTGAACACTGAAGCTTTCTTT. Its protein product is CSASGVNTEAFF.

This clonotype was found a few times. The rearrangement joins TRBV4-3 to TRBJ1-1; D possibly corresponds to TRBD1 (6 bases). The V and J ends lost 0 bases and 3 bases respectively, with 11 bases between them. The CDR3 runs 15 residues. Per germline, CDR1 LGHNA and CDR2 YSLEER. The CDR3 loop is CASSQDMSGDTEAFF. The DNA of the CDR3 is TGCGCCAGCAGCCAAGATATGTCAGGGGACACTGAAGCTTTCTTT.

The chain is built from TRBV11-2 and TRBJ2-5; 9 nucleotides match TRBD1. The CDR3 contains 15 residues. CDR1 and CDR2 (germline): SGHAT, FQNNGV. V shed 6 bases, J shed 2 bases, and the junction held 7 bases outside the gene matches. CDR3 sequence (DNA): TGTGCCAGCAGGGCCGACAGGGGGGGACAAGAGACCCAGTACTTC. It yields the protein CASRADRGGQETQYF. Using reference TRBV11-2 and TRBJ2-5 for the parts outside the CDR3, the full variable domain is EAGVAQSPRYKIIEKRQSVAFWCNPISGHATLYWYQQILGQGPKLLIQFQNNGVVDDSQLPKDRFSAERLKGVDSTLKIQPAKLEDSAVYLCASRADRGGQETQYFGPGTRLLVL.

This clonotype has a handful of counts. The gene calls are TRBV6-6 and TRBJ1-3; D unresolved. Trimming cost V 3 bases and J 7 bases, with 13 bases left between them. Germline CDR1 is MNHNY and CDR2 is SVGAGI (reference sequence). This CDR3 contains 14 residues. CDR3 loop: CASSYTKTINTIYF. CDR3 coding DNA: TGTGCCAGCAGTTATACCAAGACAATCAACACCATATATTTT.

This clonotype was detected only a few times. Sequence at one end of the junction differs from germline and may be a read error. This chain joins TRBV12-3 or TRBV12-4 and TRBJ2-4; TRBD1 aligns across 7 bases. This CDR3 is 14 amino acids long. CDR3 residues: CASSLGGAVDIQYF. The CDR3 bases are TGTGCCAGCAGCTTAGGGGGCGCGGTGGACATTCAGTACTTC.

The chain has TRBV4-1 and TRBJ2-1; TRBD2 might be the D (7 bases). Germline V gene data show CDR1 as MGHRA and CDR2 as YSYEKL. This CDR3 has 16 amino acids. Between the trimmed V and J ends, which lost 6 bases and 6 bases, there was a span of 21 bases. The CDR3 DNA reads as TGCGCCAGCAGATGGTCTCCACAGGGCGGGGGCAATGAGCAGTTCTTC. It yields the protein CASRWSPQGGGNEQFF.

In its sample, this clonotype was seen a few times. The chain couples TRBV27 to TRBJ2-5; 10 bases align to TRBD1. Germline V CDR1 and CDR2: MNHEY, SMNVEV (reference sequence). This CDR3 has 19 residues. Trimming took 2 bases from V and 2 from J; bases not matched to a gene: 14. As DNA, the CDR3 is TGTGCCAGCAGTTTACATCCGGGACAGGGGCTTTCCAATCAAGAGACCCAGTACTTC. It codes for CASSLHPGQGLSNQETQYF.

This clonotype was counted between two and nine times. This chain uses TRBV11-2 with TRBJ2-1; 14 nucleotides agree with TRBD2. The V gene's germline CDR1 is SGHAT and CDR2 FQNNGV. The CDR3 has 17 residues. With 3 bases clipped from V and 5 bases from J, the junction kept 6 bases outside the gene matches. CDR3 sequence (DNA): TGTGCCAGCAGCTTCAGACTAGCGGGGGGGCTCAACAATGAGCAGTTCTTC. Translating gives CASSFRLAGGLNNEQFF. The full variable domain, with the rest looked up from reference TRBV11-2 and TRBJ2-1, is EAGVAQSPRYKIIEKRQSVAFWCNPISGHATLYWYQQILGQGPKLLIQFQNNGVVDDSQLPKDRFSAERLKGVDSTLKIQPAKLEDSAVYLCASSFRLAGGLNNEQFFGPGTRLTVL.

The chain is built from TRBV20-1 and TRBJ1-2; tentatively, D is TRBD1 (6 bases). Germline V gives CDR1 DFQATT, CDR2 SNEGSKA (reference sequence). The CDR3 contains 12 residues. V lost 8 bases to trimming and J lost 10 bases, with 20 bases between them. Here the CDR3 reads CSRGAPLFDYTF. CDR3 nucleotide sequence: TGCAGTAGGGGGGCTCCCCTATTCGACTACACCTTC.

This chain connects TRBV7-9 to TRBJ2-2, with TRBD2 matching over 10 bases. The V gene's germline CDR1 is SEHNR and CDR2 FQNEAQ (reference sequence). The CDR3 covers 20 residues. The V gene end was trimmed by 0 bases and the J gene end by 1 base; junction bases not matched to a gene: 11. The DNA for the CDR3 is TGTGCCAGCAGCTTAGCGCGTCCAAGCGGGGGGGCCATGAACACCGGGGAGCTGTTTTTT. Translating it yields CASSLARPSGGAMNTGELFF.

This clonotype occurred a few times. V usage is TRBV7-2 and J usage is TRBJ2-4; 10 bases are a match to TRBD1. The CDR3 has 13 residues. V gave up 6 bases and J gave up 8 bases; unmatched junction bases: 4. Germline V gene data show CDR1 as SGHTA and CDR2 as FQGNSA. The CDR3 sequence: CASSPDRGDIQYF. The CDR3 DNA reads TGTGCCAGCAGTCCGGACAGGGGGGACATTCAGTACTTC.

This clonotype has only a few counts. The chain combines TRBV4-3 with TRBJ2-1, with 10 nucleotides matching TRBD2. The V gene end was trimmed by 6 bases and the J gene end by 7 bases; junction bases not matched to a gene: 18. The CDR3 spans 18 residues. The germline gives CDR1 LGHNA, CDR2 YSLEER. CDR3 in amino acids: CASRRSWAPAGGTNEQFF. The CDR3 nucleotides read TGCGCCAGCAGGCGAAGTTGGGCCCCAGCGGGGGGGACTAATGAGCAGTTCTTC.

The rearrangement links TRBV4-2 to TRBJ2-5; 10 bases are a match to TRBD2. There are 17 residues in the CDR3. V was clipped by 1 base and J by 4 bases; unmatched bases: 9. Germline V lookup: CDR1 LGHNA, CDR2 YNFKEQ. The CDR3 loop is CASSQARSGGAGETQYF. In DNA form, the CDR3 reads TGTGCCAGCAGCCAAGCCAGGAGCGGGGGGGCCGGAGAGACCCAGTACTTC.

V and J are TRBV7-2 and TRBJ2-1; perhaps TRBD2 as D (6 bases). CDR1 is SGHTA and CDR2 is FQGNSA in the germline V gene. V was clipped by 0 bases and J by 12 bases, with 12 bases between them. The CDR3 is made up of 13 amino acids. The CDR3 nucleotides read TGTGCCAGCAGCTTAGCGAGGGACTTTGGGCAGTTCTTC. This codes for CASSLARDFGQFF. The complete variable domain, with remaining parts taken from reference TRBV7-2 and TRBJ2-1, reads GAGVSQSPSNKVTEKGKDVELRCDPISGHTALYWYRQSLGQGLEFLIYFQGNSAPDKSGLPSDRFSAERTGGSVSTLTIQRTQQEDSAVYLCASSLARDFGQFFGPGTRLTVL.

This clonotype was detected a few times. The V and J genes are TRBV19 and TRBJ2-6; either TRBD1 or TRBD2 may supply D (5 bases each). In germline, CDR1 is LNHDA, CDR2 SQIVND (reference sequence). Trimming left V 4 bases short and J 0 bases short, with 19 bases between. The CDR3 loop spans 19 amino acids. The DNA of the CDR3 is TGTGCCAGTAGTACTCCACCGGGACGAACGACCTCTGGGGCCAACGTCCTGACTTTC. Amino acid sequence: CASSTPPGRTTSGANVLTF.

The rearrangement joins TRBV20-1 to TRBJ1-2; D might be TRBD1 (6 bases). V shed 6 bases and J shed 4 bases, with 15 bases lying between them. The CDR3 contains 13 residues. Germline CDR1 reads DFQATT; CDR2 reads SNEGSKA (reference sequence). The CDR3 region is CSAGQSIFYGYTF. The CDR3 DNA reads TGCAGTGCCGGACAGAGTATCTTCTATGGCTACACCTTC.

The J gene is TRBJ2-3, the V gene TRBV7-2; D is possibly TRBD1 or TRBD2 (5 bases each). The germline gives CDR1 SGHTA, CDR2 FQGNSA. V lost 3 bases, J lost 2 bases, and 15 bases lay in between. This CDR3 has 16 residues. CDR3 nucleotide sequence: TGTGCCAGCAGCTTCTCGAGGGGCAGCAACACAGATACGCAGTATTTT. Its translation is CASSFSRGSNTDTQYF.

This clonotype occurred a few times. The chain uses TRBV7-3 and TRBJ2-3; D is undetermined. CDR3 length: 14 amino acids. Trimming stripped 1 base from V and 5 bases from J, with 10 bases between. Per germline, CDR1 SGHTA and CDR2 FQGTGA. The CDR3 nucleotides are TGTGCCAGCAGCTTAATGGGTCCCCGAGATACGCAGTATTTT. Translated, it gives CASSLMGPRDTQYF.

The CDR3: CASRRPGLQETQYF. Here the CDR3 DNA reads TGTGCCAGCAGACGCCCCGGCCTGCAAGAGACCCAGTACTTC. The J gene is TRBJ2-5, the V gene TRBV7-2; D unresolved. Between the trimmed V and J ends, which lost 6 bases and 2 bases, there was a span of 13 bases. This CDR3 region has 14 residues. CDR1 SGHTA and CDR2 FQGNSA come from the germline V gene.

The V and J genes are TRBV6-6 and TRBJ1-5, with 8 positions matching TRBD1. Germline V gene lookup returns CDR1 MNHNY and CDR2 SVGAGI (reference sequence). J lost 5 bases, V lost 4 bases, and 10 bases had no gene match. The CDR3 length is 16 residues. The CDR3 is CASSSRQGSVHQPQHF. For the CDR3, the DNA is TGTGCCAGCAGTTCCAGACAGGGGAGTGTGCATCAGCCCCAGCATTTT.

This clonotype came up a few times. The CDR3 DNA is TGTGCCAGTAGCAATATGGGACAGAGCTATGGCTACACCTTC. Translation: CASSNMGQSYGYTF. The chain combines TRBV19 with TRBJ1-2; 7 bases fit TRBD1. This CDR3 contains 14 residues. V lost 6 bases and J lost 4; bases outside the gene matches: 8. Germline CDR1 reads LNHDA; CDR2 reads SQIVND (reference sequence).

This chain uses TRBV18 with TRBJ1-5; no firm D call. V was clipped by 6 bases and J by 4 bases, with 10 bases between them. Germline-derived CDR1 and CDR2 are KGHSH and LQKENI. The CDR3 has 13 residues. The CDR3 is CASSSSLNQPQHF. CDR3 coding DNA: TGTGCCAGCTCTTCTTCACTGAATCAGCCCCAGCATTTT.

V and J are TRBV28 and TRBJ2-1; TRBD1 matches at 9 bases. This CDR3 spans 15 amino acids. Germline V CDR1 and CDR2: MDHEN, SYDVKM. Trimming cost V 2 bases and J 6 bases; bases outside gene matches: 5. The CDR3 sequence is CASSLGQGSVNEQFF. The CDR3 region has the DNA TGTGCCAGCAGTTTAGGACAGGGGAGTGTCAATGAGCAGTTCTTC.

This clonotype was observed a handful of times. V usage is TRBV12-3 or TRBV12-4 and J usage is TRBJ2-3; 10 positions agree with TRBD2. Unmatched junction bases numbered 8, after V lost 6 bases and J lost 5 bases. This CDR3 has 15 residues. CDR3 in amino acids: CASRYSGGSRDTQYF. CDR3 DNA sequence: TGTGCCAGCAGATATAGCGGGGGGTCCCGAGATACGCAGTATTTT.

The chain recombines TRBV9 with TRBJ2-1; D not resolved. Germline CDR1 reads SGDLS; CDR2 reads YYNGEE. The CDR3 is made up of 19 amino acids. The germline V and J ends were trimmed by 0 bases and 0 bases, with 19 bases remaining between them. The CDR3 region is CASSVGLDQKFSSYNEQFF. DNA for the CDR3: TGTGCCAGCAGCGTAGGTCTGGACCAAAAATTTAGCTCCTACAATGAGCAGTTCTTC.

This clonotype has a handful of counts. Its ends do not fully match the called genes, so a read error is possible. The rearrangement uses TRBV20-1 and TRBJ2-2; 8 nucleotides align to TRBD2. This CDR3 spans 18 amino acids. The V gene's germline CDR1 is DFQATT and CDR2 SNEGSKA (reference sequence). CDR3: CSARAFSGGPVSTGELFF. The DNA for the CDR3 is TGCAGTGCCAGAGCCTTCTCGGGGGGGCCGGTGAGCACCGGGGAGCTGTTTTTT.

This clonotype was observed a few times. The chain combines TRBV6-4 with TRBJ1-1; no firm D call. CDR1 and CDR2 (germline): MRHNA, SNTAGT. There are 13 residues in the CDR3. The V and J ends lost 4 bases and 4 bases respectively, with 10 bases between them. The CDR3 DNA reads as TGTGCCAGCAGTGTCGGTCTTGGCACTGAAGCTTTCTTT. Amino acid sequence: CASSVGLGTEAFF.

The table lists this clonotype with a few counts. The chain links TRBV18 to TRBJ2-3; 12 nucleotides align to TRBD2. Germline V gene lookup returns CDR1 KGHSH and CDR2 LQKENI. The ends lost 3 bases at V and 8 bases at J; junction bases unmatched: 9. The CDR3 covers 16 residues. The CDR3 protein is CASSPVASGGAGTQYF. The CDR3 coding sequence is TGTGCCAGCTCACCTGTGGCTAGCGGGGGGGCTGGTACGCAGTATTTT.